This entry lists 20 T cell receptor beta chains sequenced from one sample in a study of CD4 T cells in relation to SARS-CoV-2 and coronaviruses. No antigens are known for them. Before the COVID-19 pandemic, during about 2011-2019, CD4+ T cells were taken from unexposed donors. CD4+ T cells were isolated from the cells after about 11 days of culture. The protocol was immunoSEQ multiplex PCR, while the TCRdb copy is restricted to in-frame clones and leaves out a portion. The sample shows fewer than 20,000 clones, roughly 82% of them seen only once. The source material was CD4+ T cells from PBMCs, cultured in vitro. The receptor set was obtained from a human donor in good health.

The chain is built from TRBV5-1 and TRBJ2-6; the D call may be TRBD1 or TRBD2 (6 bases each). The V gene lost 3 bases and the J gene lost 4 bases, with 11 bases spanning the gap. The CDR3 is made up of 15 amino acids. Per germline, CDR1 SGHRS and CDR2 YFSETQ. This CDR3 is CASSWGASGANVLTF. The CDR3 DNA follows: TGCGCCAGCAGCTGGGGGGCCTCCGGGGCCAACGTCCTGACTTTC.

The chain recombines TRBV5-4 with TRBJ2-6; a possible D gene is TRBD2 (5 bases). This CDR3 is 18 amino acids long. Trimming took 0 bases from V and 2 from J, leaving 15 bases between them. Per germline, CDR1 SGHNT and CDR2 YYREEE (reference sequence). CDR3 in amino acids: CASSLAAGDSAGANVLTF. The CDR3 DNA reads TGTGCCAGCAGCTTGGCCGCCGGGGATTCGGCTGGGGCCAACGTCCTGACTTTC.

The chain joins TRBV28 to TRBJ2-2; D is perhaps TRBD1 (5 bases). This CDR3 region has 13 residues. The germline CDR1 and CDR2 sequences are MDHEN and SYDVKM. V lost 6 bases, J lost 4 bases, and 9 bases lay in between. Here the CDR3 DNA reads TGTGCCAGCAGGCAGGGCGGCACCGGGGAGCTGTTTTTT. Encoded protein: CASRQGGTGELFF. Looking up the rest from reference TRBV28 and TRBJ2-2 gives the full variable domain: DVKVTQSSRYLVKRTGEKVFLECVQDMDHENMFWYRQDPGLGLRLIYFSYDVKMKEKGDIPEGYSVSREKKERFSLILESASTNQTSMYLCASRQGGTGELFFGEGSRLTVL.

V usage is TRBV7-9 and J usage is TRBJ1-2; tentatively, D is TRBD1 (5 bases). CDR1 SEHNR and CDR2 FQNEAQ come from the germline V gene (reference sequence). Trimming removed 1 base at V and 4 bases at J, with 10 bases between. The length of the CDR3 is 14 residues. CDR3 coding DNA: TGTGCCAGCAGCTTAGGAGTGGGGGTCTATGGCTACACCTTC. Its protein is CASSLGVGVYGYTF. The complete variable domain, with remaining parts taken from reference TRBV7-9 and TRBJ1-2, reads DTGVSQNPRHKITKRGQNVTFRCDPISEHNRLYWYRQTLGQGPEFLTYFQNEAQLEKSRLLSDRFSAERPKGSFSTLEIQRTEQGDSAMYLCASSLGVGVYGYTFGSGTRLTVV.

The chain is built from TRBV19 and TRBJ2-7; D perhaps matches TRBD2 (6 bases). This CDR3 contains 13 residues. CDR1 is LNHDA, CDR2 SQIVND, per germline (reference sequence). Deletions cut 3 bases from V and 6 bases from J, with 12 bases between. CDR3 region: CASSIWGVAEQYF. The CDR3 nucleotides are TGTGCCAGTAGTATCTGGGGGGTTGCCGAGCAGTACTTC.

The V call is TRBV6-1, the J call TRBJ1-1; no reliable D call. Germline CDR1 and CDR2: MNHNS and SASEGT. The CDR3 extends over 12 amino acids. Trimming left V 3 bases short and J 11 bases short, with 13 bases between. The CDR3 protein is CASSDRPSSAFF. The DNA of the CDR3 is TGTGCCAGCAGTGATAGACCCAGTTCGGCTTTCTTT.

The genes are TRBV6-1 and TRBJ1-1; D not resolved. Germline V gene lookup returns CDR1 MNHNS and CDR2 SASEGT. With 2 bases removed from V and 7 bases from J, the gap between germline ends came to 11 bases. The CDR3 spans 13 residues. In nucleotides, the CDR3 is TGTGCCAGCAGTGAATATGGAGGGCTTGAAGCTTTCTTT. Protein product: CASSEYGGLEAFF.

In its sample, this clone ranks as medium-sized. The chain uses TRBV6-5 and TRBJ2-1, with D perhaps TRBD2 (5 bases). Trimming took off 7 bases at V and 5 bases at J, with 18 bases between the two ends. CDR3 length equals 15 residues. Germline CDR1 reads MNHEY; CDR2 reads SVGAGI. The CDR3 region is CASMDWSSPNNEQFF. The CDR3, as DNA: TGTGCCAGCATGGACTGGTCTAGCCCCAACAATGAGCAGTTCTTC.

The chain combines TRBV6-2 or TRBV6-3 with TRBJ2-7; perhaps TRBD1 as D (6 bases). Germline CDR1 is MNHEY and CDR2 is SVGEGT. The CDR3 sequence is 17 residues long. Trimming removed 0 bases from V and 6 bases from J, with 21 bases in between. The CDR3, as DNA: TGTGCCAGCAGTTACTCTCGCGCCGGGACAATAAAGTTCGAGCAGTACTTC. Amino acid sequence: CASSYSRAGTIKFEQYF.

This chain uses TRBV14 with TRBJ2-7, with D tentatively TRBD1 (6 bases). This CDR3 has 16 amino acids. Trimming stripped 4 bases from V and 1 base from J, with 17 bases between. Germline-derived CDR1 and CDR2 are SGHDN and FVKESK. The CDR3 DNA sequence: TGTGCCAGCAGCCGACTTGGGACAAATCCTTCCTACGAGCAGTACTTC. This sequence encodes CASSRLGTNPSYEQYF.

The chain links TRBV3-1 (or the pseudogene TRBV3-2) to TRBJ2-3; no definite D call. V gave up 4 bases and J gave up 5 bases, with 13 bases separating them. Germline CDR1 LGHDT, CDR2 YNNKEL (reference sequence). The CDR3 runs 14 residues. The CDR3 DNA follows: TGTGCCAGCAGCCCCTTCTCCAAGGTAGATACGCAGTATTTT. Its protein is CASSPFSKVDTQYF.

V and J are TRBV18 and TRBJ1-5; TRBD1 might be the D (6 bases). Germline values: CDR1 KGHSH, CDR2 LQKENI. V was cut by 6 bases and J by 0 bases, with 12 bases left in between. This CDR3 has 15 residues. The CDR3 is CASSEGGYSNQPQHF. CDR3 in DNA: TGTGCCAGCTCCGAGGGGGGGTATAGCAATCAGCCCCAGCATTTT.

The chain carries TRBV10-1 and TRBJ2-5; TRBD2 aligns across 11 bases. Germline CDR1 reads WNHNN; CDR2 reads SYGVQD (reference sequence). The CDR3 runs 16 residues. V lost 3 bases, J lost 7 bases, and 10 bases stayed unmatched. The CDR3, as DNA: TGCGCCAGCAGTGAATTTTTACTAGCGGGAGAGGGGACCCAGTACTTC. Translated: CASSEFLLAGEGTQYF.

This chain connects TRBV7-3 to TRBJ1-1; D is ambiguous. Germline values: CDR1 SGHTA, CDR2 FQGTGA. V was trimmed by 2 bases and J by 1 base, leaving 8 bases between them. CDR3 size: 14 residues. The CDR3 here is CASSLGPRNTEAFF. For the CDR3, the DNA is TGTGCCAGCAGCTTAGGACCGCGGAACACTGAAGCTTTCTTT.

The J gene is TRBJ2-2, the V gene TRBV24-1; D not certain. Germline CDR1 reads KGHDR; CDR2 reads SFDVKD. This CDR3 has 14 amino acids. The V end lost 5 bases, the J end lost 4 bases, and 10 bases lay between the germline ends. The CDR3 nucleotides read TGTGCCACCAGTGTCGCGACTCCCACCGGGGAGCTGTTTTTT. Translating it yields CATSVATPTGELFF.

The rearrangement links TRBV2 to TRBJ2-3, with TRBD2 identical over 10 bases. The CDR3 is 16 amino acids. The junction had 9 bases not matched to a gene; V was cut back by 4 bases and J by 5 bases. In germline, CDR1 is SNHLY, CDR2 FYNNEI. In nucleotides, the CDR3 is TGTGCCAGCAGTGCCGAGGCTAGCGGGAGAGGAGATACGCAGTATTTT. Its protein product is CASSAEASGRGDTQYF.

J is TRBJ2-3 and V is TRBV3-1 (or the pseudogene TRBV3-2); the match to TRBD2 covers 15 bases. The CDR3 runs 17 residues. Germline V gene lookup returns CDR1 LGHDT and CDR2 YNNKEL (reference sequence). Trimming removed 2 bases from V and 3 bases from J; junction bases left unmatched: 3. CDR3 residues: CASSQRTSGRVTDTQYF. CDR3 DNA: TGTGCCAGCAGCCAACGGACTAGCGGGAGGGTTACAGATACGCAGTATTTT.

The chain has TRBV18 and TRBJ2-7; 7 nucleotides line up with TRBD1. With 1 base clipped from V and 2 bases from J, the junction kept 5 bases outside the gene matches. Germline V gene data show CDR1 as KGHSH and CDR2 as LQKENI. The CDR3 is made up of 15 amino acids. The CDR3 DNA sequence: TGTGCCAGCTCACCACGAGACAGGGTCACCTACGAGCAGTACTTC. This translates into CASSPRDRVTYEQYF.

This clone was detected once. This rearrangement joins TRBV18 to TRBJ1-3; perhaps TRBD1 as D (6 bases). The CDR3 sequence is 16 residues long. CDR1 is KGHSH and CDR2 is LQKENI in the germline V gene. V was pared by 2 bases and J by 0 bases, with 11 bases between. For the CDR3, the DNA is TGTGCCAGCTCACCAGGGACACTTGACTCTGGAAACACCATATATTTT. Amino acid sequence: CASSPGTLDSGNTIYF. The variable domain in full, with the rest retrieved from reference TRBV18 and TRBJ1-3, is NAGVMQNPRHLVRRRGQEARLRCSPMKGHSHVYWYRQLPEEGLKFMVYLQKENIIDESGMPKERFSAEFPKEGPSILRIQQVVRGDSAAYFCASSPGTLDSGNTIYFGEGSWLTVV.

The chain is built from TRBV28 and TRBJ1-2; D unresolved. CDR1 and CDR2 from the germline V gene are MDHEN and SYDVKM. This CDR3 region has 12 residues. Deletions cut 2 bases from V and 0 bases from J, with 1 base between. The CDR3 region is CASSLANYGYTF. The CDR3 DNA follows: TGTGCCAGCAGTTTAGCTAACTATGGCTACACCTTC.